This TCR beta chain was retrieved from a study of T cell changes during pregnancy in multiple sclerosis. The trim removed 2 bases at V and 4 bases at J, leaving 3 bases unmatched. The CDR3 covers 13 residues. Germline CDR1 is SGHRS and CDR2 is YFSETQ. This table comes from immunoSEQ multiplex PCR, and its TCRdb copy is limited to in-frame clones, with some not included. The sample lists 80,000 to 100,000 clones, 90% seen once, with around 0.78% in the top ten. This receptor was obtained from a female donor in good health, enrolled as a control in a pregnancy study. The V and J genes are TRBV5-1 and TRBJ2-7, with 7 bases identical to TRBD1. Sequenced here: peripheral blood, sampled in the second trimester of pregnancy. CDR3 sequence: CASSFRDRYEQYF. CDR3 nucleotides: TGCGCCAGCAGCTTCCGGGACAGATACGAGCAGTACTTC. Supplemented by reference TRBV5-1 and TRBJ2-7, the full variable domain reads KAGVTQTPRYLIKTRGQQVTLSCSPISGHRSVSWYQQTPGQGLQFLFEYFSETQRNKGNFPGRFSGRQFSNSRSEMNVSTLELGDSALYLCASSFRDRYEQYFGPGTRLTVT.